Below, 3 T cell receptor beta chains from the same sample are listed, as sequenced in a study of siplizumab effects on memory and regulatory T cells. Some clones are missing from TCRdb's copy, which holds only in-frame ones; the method was immunoSEQ multiplex PCR. The data hold 90,000 to 120,000 clones, with about nine tenths observed a single time. The sample comprised CD4+ T cells sorted from blood. Receptors were obtained from a human donor in good health. Some clones in this sample may be carry-over from other donors' samples.

The rearrangement links TRBV30 to TRBJ2-5; no reliable D call. CDR3 length: 11 amino acids. Germline V lookup: CDR1 GTSNPN, CDR2 SVGIG (reference sequence). The V gene lost 2 bases and the J gene lost 1 base, with 2 bases spanning the gap. CDR3 nucleotides: TGTGCCTGGAGTATCCAAGAGACCCAGTACTTC. This sequence encodes CAWSIQETQYF.

V and J are TRBV30 and TRBJ1-5; D uncertain. V was shortened by 0 bases and J by 5 bases, with 8 bases between the two germline ends. Germline-derived CDR1 and CDR2 are GTSNPN and SVGIG (reference sequence). This CDR3 contains 13 residues. The CDR3 nucleotides are TGTGCCTGGAGTGTATATCGGGATCAGCCCCAGCATTTT. Translating gives CAWSVYRDQPQHF.

This chain connects TRBV30 to TRBJ1-2; D unclear. The germline V gene encodes CDR1 GTSNPN and CDR2 SVGIG (reference sequence). Trimming took off 2 bases at V and 5 bases at J, with 6 bases between the two ends. This CDR3 spans 11 amino acids. The CDR3 loop reads CAWSPQYGYTF. Here the CDR3 DNA reads TGTGCCTGGAGTCCCCAATATGGCTACACCTTC.